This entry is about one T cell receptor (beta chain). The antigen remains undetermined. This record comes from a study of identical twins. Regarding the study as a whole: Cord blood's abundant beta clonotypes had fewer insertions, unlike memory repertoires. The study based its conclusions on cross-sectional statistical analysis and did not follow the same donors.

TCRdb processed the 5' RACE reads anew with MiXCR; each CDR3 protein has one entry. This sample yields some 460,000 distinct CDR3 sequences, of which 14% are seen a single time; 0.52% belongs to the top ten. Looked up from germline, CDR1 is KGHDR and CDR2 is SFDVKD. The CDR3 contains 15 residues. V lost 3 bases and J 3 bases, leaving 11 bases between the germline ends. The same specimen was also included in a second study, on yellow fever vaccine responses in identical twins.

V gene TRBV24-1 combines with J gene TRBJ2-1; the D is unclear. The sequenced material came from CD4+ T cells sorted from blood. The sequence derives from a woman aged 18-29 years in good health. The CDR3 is CATSDGRSSYNEQFF. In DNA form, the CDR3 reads TGTGCCACCAGTGATGGGCGGAGTAGCTACAATGAGCAGTTCTTC.